The rows below give T cell receptor beta chains drawn from one sample of a study of Ad26.COV2.S vaccination and SARS-CoV-2 variants. Here immunoSEQ multiplex PCR was the method, and the copy in TCRdb shows in-frame clones only, minus some. Of fewer than 600,000 clones listed, approximately 90% are singletons. The sample here was peripheral blood, taken in a trial of Ad26.COV2.S vaccine versus placebo. The receptor set was obtained from a person aged 18-65 years who received the Ad26.COV2.S COVID-19 vaccine or a placebo. The conserved cysteine and the conserved F or W are not part of the CDR3 here.

>TRBV7-9
ASSLARTGGLGEQY
>TRBV2
ASRTIESPLH
>TRBV13
ASSLGQGLTEAF
>TRBV6-5
ASRPDRGNNQPQH
>TRBV28
ASMGFSGGIYEQY
>TRBV4-1
ASSRRGQAYEQY
>TRBV11-2
ASSQAGYTGELF
>TRBV27
ASAASLRLAGPVEDEQF
>TRBV7-9
ASSFLAGRWDQETQY
>TRBV6-2/TRBV6-3
ASSYDLAGVSYEQY
>TRBV4-1
ASSHLTGWNSPLH
>TRBV27
ASSSLQEQF
>TRBV5-1
ASSLTPLQPQH
>TRBV27
ASSFDGANVLT
>TRBV27
ASSLYSSGVQETQY
>TRBV27
ASSFRPLADLYNEQF
>TRBV3-1/TRBV3-2
ASSQTGTSPID
>TRBV3-1/TRBV3-2
ASSQDRRQGDVETQY
>TRBV6-5
ASRDDETQY
>TRBV29-1
SVRQGRTEAF
>TRBV28
ASSFVFPPQLAGGSFGETQY
>TRBV6-5
ASRTGTGVSYEQY
>TRBV3-1/TRBV3-2
ASSQGQVGGYT
>TRBV6-1
ASSEVRDRVRSPLH
>TRBV6-6
ASRRDRNEKLF
>TRBV6-2/TRBV6-3
ASSYSKTGPYGYT
>TRBV3-1/TRBV3-2
ASSQDGTSGSCLDTQY
>TRBV28
ASSSEGARGWHEQY
>TRBV6-1
ASSELPGQGDSPLH
>TRBV4-1
ASSQDPTYYEQY
>TRBV28
ASSSLGGPNAGNTIY
>TRBV15
AIRGSGKVAEAF
>TRBV19
ASSPKGSNQPQH
>TRBV6-5
ASKRLAGYNEQF
>TRBV7-2
ASSYAQGLGYEQY
>TRBV7-2
ASSLATGGGYT
>TRBV2
ASSASGARSPNTEAF
>TRBV10-2
ASSGIGTGGPQPQH
>TRBV5-1
ASSTDRDEAF
>TRBV7-6
ASSLASGGFDEQF